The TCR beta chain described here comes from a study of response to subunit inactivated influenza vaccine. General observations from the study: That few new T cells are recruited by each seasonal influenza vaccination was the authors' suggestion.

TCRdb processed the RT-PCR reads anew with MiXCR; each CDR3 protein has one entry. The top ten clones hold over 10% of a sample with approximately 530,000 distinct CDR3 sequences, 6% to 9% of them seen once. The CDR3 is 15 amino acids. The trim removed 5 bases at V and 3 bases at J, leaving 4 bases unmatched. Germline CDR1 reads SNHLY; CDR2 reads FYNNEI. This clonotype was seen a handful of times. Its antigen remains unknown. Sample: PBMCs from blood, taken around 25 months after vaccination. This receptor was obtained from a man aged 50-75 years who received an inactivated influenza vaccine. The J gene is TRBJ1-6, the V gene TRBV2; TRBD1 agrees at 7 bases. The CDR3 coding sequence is TGTGCCAGCAGTCCGGGACAGATCTATAATTCACCCCTCCACTTT. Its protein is CASSPGQIYNSPLHF.